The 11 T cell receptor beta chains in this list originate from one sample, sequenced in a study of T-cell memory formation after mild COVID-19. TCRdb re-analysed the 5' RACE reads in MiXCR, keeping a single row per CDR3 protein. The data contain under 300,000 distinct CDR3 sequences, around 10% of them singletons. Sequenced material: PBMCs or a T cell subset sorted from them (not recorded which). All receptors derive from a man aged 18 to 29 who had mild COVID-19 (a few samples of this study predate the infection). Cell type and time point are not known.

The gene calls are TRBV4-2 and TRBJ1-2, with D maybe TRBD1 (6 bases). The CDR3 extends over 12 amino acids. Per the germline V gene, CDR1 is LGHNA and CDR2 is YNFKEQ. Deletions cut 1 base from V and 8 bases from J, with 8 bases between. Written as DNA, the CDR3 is TGTGCCAGCAGCCAAGCCAGGGGAGGCTACACCTTC. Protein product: CASSQARGGYTF.

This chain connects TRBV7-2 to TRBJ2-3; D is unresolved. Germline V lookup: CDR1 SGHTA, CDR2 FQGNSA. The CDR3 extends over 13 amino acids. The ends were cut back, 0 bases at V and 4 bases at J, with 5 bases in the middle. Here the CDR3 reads CASSLAPADTQYF. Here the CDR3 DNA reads TGTGCCAGCAGCTTAGCCCCCGCAGATACGCAGTATTTT.

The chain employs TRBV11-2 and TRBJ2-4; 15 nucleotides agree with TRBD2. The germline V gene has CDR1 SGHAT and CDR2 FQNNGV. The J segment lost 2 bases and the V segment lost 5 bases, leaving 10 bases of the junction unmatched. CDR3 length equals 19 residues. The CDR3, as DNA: TGTGCCAGCAGCCGGACTAGCGGGGGGGCCGTCGTGACCAAAAACATTCAGTACTTC. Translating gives CASSRTSGGAVVTKNIQYF.

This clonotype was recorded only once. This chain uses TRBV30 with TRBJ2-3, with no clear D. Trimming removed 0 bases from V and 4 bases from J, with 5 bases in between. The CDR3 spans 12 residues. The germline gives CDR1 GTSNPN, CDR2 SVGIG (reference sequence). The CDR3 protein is CAWSVLPDTQYF. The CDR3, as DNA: TGTGCCTGGAGTGTACTTCCAGATACGCAGTATTTT.

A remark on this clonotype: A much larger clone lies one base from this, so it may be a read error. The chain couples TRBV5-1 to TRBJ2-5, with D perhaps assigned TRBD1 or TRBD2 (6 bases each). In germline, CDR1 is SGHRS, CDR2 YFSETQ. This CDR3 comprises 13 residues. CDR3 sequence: CDSRSGARETQYF. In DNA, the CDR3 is TGCGACAGCAGATCGGGGGCTCGGGAGACCCAGTACTTC.

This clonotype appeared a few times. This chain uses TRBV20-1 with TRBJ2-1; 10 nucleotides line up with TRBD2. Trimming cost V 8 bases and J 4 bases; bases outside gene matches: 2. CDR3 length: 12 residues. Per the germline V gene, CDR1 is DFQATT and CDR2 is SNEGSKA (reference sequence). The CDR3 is CSSAGGYNEQFF. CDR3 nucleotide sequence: TGCAGTTCAGCGGGGGGGTACAATGAGCAGTTCTTC.

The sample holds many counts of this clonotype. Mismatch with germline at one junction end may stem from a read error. CDR3 region: CASSTQQGADLFF. CDR3 coding DNA: TGTGCCAGCAGTACGCAACAGGGGGCGGATTTGTTTTTT. This chain connects TRBV6-5 to TRBJ2-3; 9 bases map to TRBD1. The CDR3 is made up of 13 amino acids. CDR1 is MNHEY, CDR2 SVGAGI, per germline.

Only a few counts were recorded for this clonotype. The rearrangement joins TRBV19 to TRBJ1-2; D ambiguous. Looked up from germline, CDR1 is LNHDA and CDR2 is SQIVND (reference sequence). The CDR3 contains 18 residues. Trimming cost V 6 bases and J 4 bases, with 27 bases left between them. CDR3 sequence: CASSTPEERARGSYGYTF. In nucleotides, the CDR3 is TGTGCCAGTAGCACCCCCGAGGAGCGAGCGCGGGGTAGCTATGGCTACACCTTC.

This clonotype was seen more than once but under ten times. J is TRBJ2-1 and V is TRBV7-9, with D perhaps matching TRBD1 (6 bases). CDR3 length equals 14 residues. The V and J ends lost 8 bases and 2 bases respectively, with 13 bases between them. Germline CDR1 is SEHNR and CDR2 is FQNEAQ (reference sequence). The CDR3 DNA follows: TGTGCCAGCGCAACAGGGTTCGCCTACAATGAGCAGTTCTTC. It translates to CASATGFAYNEQFF.

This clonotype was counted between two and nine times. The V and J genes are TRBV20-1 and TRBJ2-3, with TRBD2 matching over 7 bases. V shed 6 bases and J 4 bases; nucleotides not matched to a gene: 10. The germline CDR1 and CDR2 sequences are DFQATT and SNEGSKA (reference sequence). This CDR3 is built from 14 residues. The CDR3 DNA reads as TGCAGTGCCCTAGGACTAGTTGAAGCAGATACGCAGTATTTT. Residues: CSALGLVEADTQYF.

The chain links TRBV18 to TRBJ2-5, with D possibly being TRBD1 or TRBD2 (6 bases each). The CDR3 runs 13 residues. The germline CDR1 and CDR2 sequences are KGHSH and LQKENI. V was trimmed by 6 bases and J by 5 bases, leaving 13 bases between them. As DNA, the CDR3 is TGTGCCAGCTCGACACGGGGGCAGGAGACCCAGTACTTC. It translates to CASSTRGQETQYF.